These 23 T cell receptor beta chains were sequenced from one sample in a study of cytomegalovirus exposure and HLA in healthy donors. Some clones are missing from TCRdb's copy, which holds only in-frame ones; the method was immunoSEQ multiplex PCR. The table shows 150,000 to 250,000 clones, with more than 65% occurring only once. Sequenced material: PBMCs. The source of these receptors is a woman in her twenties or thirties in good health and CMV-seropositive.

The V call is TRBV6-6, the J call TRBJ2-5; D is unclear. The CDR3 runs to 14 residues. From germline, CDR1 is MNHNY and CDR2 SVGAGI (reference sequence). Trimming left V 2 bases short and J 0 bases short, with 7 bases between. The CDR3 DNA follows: TGTGCCAGCAGTTACGGCAGGAACCAAGAGACCCAGTACTTC. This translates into CASSYGRNQETQYF.

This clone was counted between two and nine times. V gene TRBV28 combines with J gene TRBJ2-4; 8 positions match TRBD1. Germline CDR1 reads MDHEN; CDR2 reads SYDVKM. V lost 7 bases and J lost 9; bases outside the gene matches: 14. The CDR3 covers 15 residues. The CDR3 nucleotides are TGTGCCAGCATCCCAGACAGGGGAGCCCACCGCATTCAGTACTTC. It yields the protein CASIPDRGAHRIQYF.

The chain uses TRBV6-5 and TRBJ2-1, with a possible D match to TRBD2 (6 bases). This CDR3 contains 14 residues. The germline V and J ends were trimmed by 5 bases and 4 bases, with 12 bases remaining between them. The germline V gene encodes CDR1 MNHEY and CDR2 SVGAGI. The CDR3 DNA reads TGTGCCAGCAGTCTTCTTGGGGGGTACAATGAGCAGTTCTTC. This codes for CASSLLGGYNEQFF.

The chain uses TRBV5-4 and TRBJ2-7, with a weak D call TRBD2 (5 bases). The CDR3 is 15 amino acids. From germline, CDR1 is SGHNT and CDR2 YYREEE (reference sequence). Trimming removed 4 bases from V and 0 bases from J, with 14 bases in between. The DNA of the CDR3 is TGTGCCAGCAGCCCCGGCGGGCGAAGCTCCTACGAGCAGTACTTC. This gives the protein CASSPGGRSSYEQYF.

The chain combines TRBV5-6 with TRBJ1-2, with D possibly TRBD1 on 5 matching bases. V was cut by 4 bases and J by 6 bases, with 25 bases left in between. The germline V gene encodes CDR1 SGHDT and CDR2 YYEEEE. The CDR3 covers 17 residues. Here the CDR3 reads CASSPQGGPDSKDGYTF. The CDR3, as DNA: TGTGCCAGCAGCCCCCAGGGAGGGCCCGATTCTAAAGATGGCTACACCTTC.

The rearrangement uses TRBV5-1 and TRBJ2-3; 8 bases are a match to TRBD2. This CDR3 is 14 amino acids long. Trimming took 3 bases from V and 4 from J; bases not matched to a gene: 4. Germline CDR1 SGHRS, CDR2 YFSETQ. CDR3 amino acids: CASSYGLAADTQYF. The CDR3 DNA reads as TGCGCCAGCAGCTATGGACTAGCAGCAGATACGCAGTATTTT.

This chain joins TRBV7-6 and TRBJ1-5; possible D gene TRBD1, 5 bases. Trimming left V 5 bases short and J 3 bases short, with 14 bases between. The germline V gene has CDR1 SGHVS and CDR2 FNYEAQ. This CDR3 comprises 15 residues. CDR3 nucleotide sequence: TGTGCCAGCAGCACAGACAGTTTTAACAATCAGCCCCAGCATTTT. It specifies CASSTDSFNNQPQHF.

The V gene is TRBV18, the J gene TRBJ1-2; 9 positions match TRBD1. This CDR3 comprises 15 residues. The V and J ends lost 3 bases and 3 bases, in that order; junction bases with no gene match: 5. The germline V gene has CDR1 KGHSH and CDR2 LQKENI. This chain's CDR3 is CASSPDRGRDYGYTF. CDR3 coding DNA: TGTGCCAGCTCACCGGACAGGGGTCGAGACTATGGCTACACCTTC.

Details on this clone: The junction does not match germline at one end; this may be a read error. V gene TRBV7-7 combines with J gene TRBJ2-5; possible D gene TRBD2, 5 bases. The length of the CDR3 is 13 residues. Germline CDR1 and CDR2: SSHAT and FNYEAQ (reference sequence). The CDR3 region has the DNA TGTGCTAGCAGCCCAGAAGCGGAAGAGACCCAGTACTTC. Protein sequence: CASSPEAEETQYF.

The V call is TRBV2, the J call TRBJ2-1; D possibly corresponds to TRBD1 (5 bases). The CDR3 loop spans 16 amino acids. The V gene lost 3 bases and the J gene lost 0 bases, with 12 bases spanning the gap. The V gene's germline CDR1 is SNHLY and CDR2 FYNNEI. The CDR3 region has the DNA TGTGCCAGCAGTGACCTAGGGGCCAGCTCCTACAATGAGCAGTTCTTC. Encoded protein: CASSDLGASSYNEQFF. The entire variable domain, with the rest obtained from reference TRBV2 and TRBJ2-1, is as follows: EPEVTQTPSHQVTQMGQEVILRCVPISNHLYFYWYRQILGQKVEFLVSFYNNEISEKSEIFDDQFSVERPDGSNFTLKIRSTKLEDSAMYFCASSDLGASSYNEQFFGPGTRLTVL.

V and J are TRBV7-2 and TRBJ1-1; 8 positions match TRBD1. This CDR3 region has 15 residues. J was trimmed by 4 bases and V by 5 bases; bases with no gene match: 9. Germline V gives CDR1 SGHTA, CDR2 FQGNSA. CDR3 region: CASSVVTGVGTEAFF. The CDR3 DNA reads TGTGCCAGCAGCGTAGTGACAGGGGTCGGCACTGAAGCTTTCTTT.

The CDR3, as DNA: TGTGCCAGCAGCCCTAGCGGGAGGGCCGGTGCAGATACGCAGTATTTT. The encoded protein is CASSPSGRAGADTQYF. The V gene is TRBV5-4, the J gene TRBJ2-3; the match to TRBD2 covers 12 bases. Germline V gene data show CDR1 as SGHNT and CDR2 as YYREEE (reference sequence). The junction had 7 bases not matched to a gene; V was cut back by 4 bases and J by 4 bases. This CDR3 is 16 amino acids long. The whole variable domain, filled in from reference TRBV5-4 and TRBJ2-3, reads ETGVTQSPTHLIKTRGQQVTLRCSSQSGHNTVSWYQQALGQGPQFIFQYYREEENGRGNFPPRFSGLQFPNYSSELNVNALELDDSALYLCASSPSGRAGADTQYFGPGTRLTVL.

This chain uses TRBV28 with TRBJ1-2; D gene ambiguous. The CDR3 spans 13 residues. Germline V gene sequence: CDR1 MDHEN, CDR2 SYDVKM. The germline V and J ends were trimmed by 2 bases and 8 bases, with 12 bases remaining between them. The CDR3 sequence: CASSLVYGSGYTF. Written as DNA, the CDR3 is TGTGCCAGCAGTTTAGTATATGGGAGCGGCTACACCTTC.

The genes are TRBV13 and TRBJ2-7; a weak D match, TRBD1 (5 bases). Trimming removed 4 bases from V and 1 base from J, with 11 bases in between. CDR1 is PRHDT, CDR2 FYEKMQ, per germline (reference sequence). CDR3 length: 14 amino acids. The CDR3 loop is CASSSTDRSYEQYF. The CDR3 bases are TGTGCCAGCAGCTCAACAGACAGATCCTACGAGCAGTACTTC.

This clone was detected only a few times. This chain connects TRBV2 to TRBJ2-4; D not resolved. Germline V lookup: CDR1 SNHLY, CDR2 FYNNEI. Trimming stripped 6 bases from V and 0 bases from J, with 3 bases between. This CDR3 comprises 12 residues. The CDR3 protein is CASSLAKNIQYF. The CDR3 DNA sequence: TGTGCCAGCAGCCTAGCCAAAAACATTCAGTACTTC.

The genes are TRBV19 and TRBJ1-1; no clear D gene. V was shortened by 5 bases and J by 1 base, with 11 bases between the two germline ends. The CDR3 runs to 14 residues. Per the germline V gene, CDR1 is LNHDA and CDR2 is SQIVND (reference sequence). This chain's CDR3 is CASSPHRENTEAFF. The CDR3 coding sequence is TGTGCCAGTAGTCCCCACCGGGAGAACACTGAAGCTTTCTTT.

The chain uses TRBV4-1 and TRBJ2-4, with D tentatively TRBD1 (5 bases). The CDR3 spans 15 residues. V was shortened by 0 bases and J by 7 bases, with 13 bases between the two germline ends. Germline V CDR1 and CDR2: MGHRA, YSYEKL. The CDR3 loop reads CASSQDRDGGNIQYF. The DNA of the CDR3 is TGCGCCAGCAGCCAAGACAGGGATGGCGGTAACATTCAGTACTTC.

In DNA, the CDR3 is TGTGCCAGCAGTGAACCGGGACGGGAGTACAATGAGCAGTTCTTC. Translation gives CASSEPGREYNEQFF. V and J are TRBV6-1 and TRBJ2-1, with a tentative D call TRBD2 (6 bases). Germline values: CDR1 MNHNS, CDR2 SASEGT. The CDR3 runs 15 residues. The V gene lost 2 bases and the J gene lost 4 bases, with 12 bases spanning the gap.

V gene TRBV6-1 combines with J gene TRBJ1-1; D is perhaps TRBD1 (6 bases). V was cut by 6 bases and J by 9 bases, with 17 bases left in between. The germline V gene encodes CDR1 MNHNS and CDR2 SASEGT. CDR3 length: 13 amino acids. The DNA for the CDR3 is TGTGCCAGCAGACCTCCAGGGGAGCAGCAAGCTTTCTTT. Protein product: CASRPPGEQQAFF.

Written as DNA, the CDR3 is TGTGCCAGCAGTTCCACCACCGGCACTGAAGCTTTCTTT. Translated: CASSSTTGTEAFF. The chain employs TRBV25-1 and TRBJ1-1, with D unresolved. There are 13 residues in the CDR3. Germline V gene sequence: CDR1 MGHDK, CDR2 SYGVNS. V lost 5 bases to trimming and J lost 4 bases, with 11 bases between them.

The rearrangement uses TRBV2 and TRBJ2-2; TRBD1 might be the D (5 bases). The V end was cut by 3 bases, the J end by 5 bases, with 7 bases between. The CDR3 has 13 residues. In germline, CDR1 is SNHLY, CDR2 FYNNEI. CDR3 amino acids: CASSDRQTGELFF. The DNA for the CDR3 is TGTGCCAGCAGTGACCGACAGACCGGGGAGCTGTTTTTT.

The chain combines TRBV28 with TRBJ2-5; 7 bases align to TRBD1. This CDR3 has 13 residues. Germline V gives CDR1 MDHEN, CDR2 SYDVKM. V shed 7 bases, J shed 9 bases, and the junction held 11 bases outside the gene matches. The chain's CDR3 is CASNLGGQVAQYF. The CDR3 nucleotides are TGTGCCAGCAATCTAGGGGGCCAGGTAGCCCAGTACTTC.

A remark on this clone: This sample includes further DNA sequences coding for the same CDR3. CDR3 loop: CASSLQGGNQPQHF. CDR3 bases: TGTGCCAGTAGCCTTCAGGGGGGCAATCAGCCCCAGCATTTT. The gene calls are TRBV19 and TRBJ1-5, with TRBD1 matching over 7 bases. Germline trimming cut 6 bases from V and 2 bases from J; bases unmatched to any gene: 4. The germline CDR1 and CDR2 sequences are LNHDA and SQIVND (reference sequence). There are 14 residues in the CDR3.